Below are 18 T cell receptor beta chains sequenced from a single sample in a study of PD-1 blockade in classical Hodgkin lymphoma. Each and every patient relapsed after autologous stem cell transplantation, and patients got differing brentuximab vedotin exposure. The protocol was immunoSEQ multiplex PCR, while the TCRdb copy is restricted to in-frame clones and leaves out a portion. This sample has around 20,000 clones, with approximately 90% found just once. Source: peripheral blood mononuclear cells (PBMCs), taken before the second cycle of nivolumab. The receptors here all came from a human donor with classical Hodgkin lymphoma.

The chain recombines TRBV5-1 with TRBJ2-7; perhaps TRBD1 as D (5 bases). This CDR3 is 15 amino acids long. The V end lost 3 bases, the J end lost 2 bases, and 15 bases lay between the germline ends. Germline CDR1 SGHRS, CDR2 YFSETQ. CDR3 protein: CASSSDSTSPYEQYF. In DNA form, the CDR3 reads TGCGCCAGCAGCTCAGACAGCACCTCTCCCTACGAGCAGTACTTC.

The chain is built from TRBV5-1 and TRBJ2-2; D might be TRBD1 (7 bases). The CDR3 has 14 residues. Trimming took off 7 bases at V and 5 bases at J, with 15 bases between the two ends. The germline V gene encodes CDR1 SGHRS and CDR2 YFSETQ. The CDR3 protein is CASGQGGLTGELFF. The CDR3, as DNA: TGCGCCAGCGGCCAGGGGGGATTAACCGGGGAGCTGTTTTTT.

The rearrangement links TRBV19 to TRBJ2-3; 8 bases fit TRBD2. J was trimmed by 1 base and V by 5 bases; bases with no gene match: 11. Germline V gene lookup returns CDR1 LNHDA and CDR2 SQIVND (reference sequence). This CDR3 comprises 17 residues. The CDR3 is CASSPSGFSRGTDTQYF. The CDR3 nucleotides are TGTGCCAGTAGTCCTAGCGGGTTCTCCAGGGGCACAGATACGCAGTATTTT.

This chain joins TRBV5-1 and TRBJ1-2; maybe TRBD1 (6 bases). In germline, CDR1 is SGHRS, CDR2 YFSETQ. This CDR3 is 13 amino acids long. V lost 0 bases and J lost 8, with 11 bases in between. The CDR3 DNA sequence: TGCGCCAGCAGCTTGGATTGGACAGCCGGCTACACCTTC. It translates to CASSLDWTAGYTF.

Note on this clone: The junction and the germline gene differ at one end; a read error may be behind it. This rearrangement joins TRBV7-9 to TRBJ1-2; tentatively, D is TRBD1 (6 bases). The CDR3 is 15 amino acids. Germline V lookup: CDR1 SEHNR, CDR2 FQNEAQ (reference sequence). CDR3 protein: CASSLGVRGGYGHTF. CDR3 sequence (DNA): TGTGCCAGCAGCTTAGGAGTCAGGGGAGGATATGGCCACACCTTC.

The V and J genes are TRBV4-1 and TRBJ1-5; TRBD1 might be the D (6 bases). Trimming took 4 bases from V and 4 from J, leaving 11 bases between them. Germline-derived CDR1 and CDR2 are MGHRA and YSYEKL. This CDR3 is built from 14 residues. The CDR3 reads CASSRTVFNQPQHF. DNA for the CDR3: TGCGCCAGCAGCCGGACAGTTTTTAATCAGCCCCAGCATTTT.

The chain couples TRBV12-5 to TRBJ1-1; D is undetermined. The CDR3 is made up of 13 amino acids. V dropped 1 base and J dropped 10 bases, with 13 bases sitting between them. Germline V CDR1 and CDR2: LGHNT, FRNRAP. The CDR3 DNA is TGTGCTAGTGGTTTGGATCTATCCCTGCGAGCTTTCTTT. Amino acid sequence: CASGLDLSLRAFF.

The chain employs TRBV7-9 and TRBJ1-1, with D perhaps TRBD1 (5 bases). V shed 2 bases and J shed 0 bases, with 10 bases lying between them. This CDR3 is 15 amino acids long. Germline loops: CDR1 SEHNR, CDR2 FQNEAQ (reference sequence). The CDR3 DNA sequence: TGTGCCAGCAGCTTATCGGGACGGCTGAACACTGAAGCTTTCTTT. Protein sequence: CASSLSGRLNTEAFF. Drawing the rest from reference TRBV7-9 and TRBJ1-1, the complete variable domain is DTGVSQNPRHKITKRGQNVTFRCDPISEHNRLYWYRQTLGQGPEFLTYFQNEAQLEKSRLLSDRFSAERPKGSFSTLEIQRTEQGDSAMYLCASSLSGRLNTEAFFGQGTRLTVV.

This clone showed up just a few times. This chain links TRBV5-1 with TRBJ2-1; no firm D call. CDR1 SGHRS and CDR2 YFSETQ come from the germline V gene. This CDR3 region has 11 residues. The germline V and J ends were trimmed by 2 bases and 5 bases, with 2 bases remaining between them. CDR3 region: CASSFNNEQFF. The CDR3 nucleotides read TGCGCCAGCAGCTTCAACAATGAGCAGTTCTTC.

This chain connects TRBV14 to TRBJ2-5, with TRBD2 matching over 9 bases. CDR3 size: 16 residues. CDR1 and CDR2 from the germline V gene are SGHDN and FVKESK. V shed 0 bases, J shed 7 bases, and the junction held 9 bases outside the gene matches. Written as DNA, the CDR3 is TGTGCCAGCAGCCAAGACGCTAGCGGGGCTGCGGCGACCCAGTACTTC. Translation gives CASSQDASGAAATQYF.

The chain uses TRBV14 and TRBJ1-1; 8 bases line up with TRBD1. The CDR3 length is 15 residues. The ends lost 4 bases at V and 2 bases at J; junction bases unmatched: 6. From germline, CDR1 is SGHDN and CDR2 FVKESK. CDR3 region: CASSLTGAGNTEAFF. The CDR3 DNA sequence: TGTGCCAGCAGCCTGACAGGGGCCGGAAACACTGAAGCTTTCTTT.

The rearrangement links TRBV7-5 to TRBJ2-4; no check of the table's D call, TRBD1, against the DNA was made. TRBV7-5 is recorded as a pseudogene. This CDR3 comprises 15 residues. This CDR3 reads CARRNRGGRKNIQYF. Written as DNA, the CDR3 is TGTGCCAGGAGGAACAGGGGCGGTCGAAAAAACATTCAGTACTTC.

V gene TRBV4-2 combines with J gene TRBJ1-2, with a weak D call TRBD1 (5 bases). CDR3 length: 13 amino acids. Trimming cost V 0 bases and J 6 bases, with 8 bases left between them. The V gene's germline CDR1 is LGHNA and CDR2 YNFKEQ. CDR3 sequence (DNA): TGTGCCAGCAGCCAAGACGTAGGGGATGGCTACACCTTC. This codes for CASSQDVGDGYTF.

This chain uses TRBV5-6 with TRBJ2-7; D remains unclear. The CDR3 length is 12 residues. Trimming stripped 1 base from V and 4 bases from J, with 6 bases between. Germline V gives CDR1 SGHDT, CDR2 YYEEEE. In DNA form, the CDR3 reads TGTGCCAGCAGCTTGCCCGCTTACGAGCAGTACTTC. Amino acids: CASSLPAYEQYF.

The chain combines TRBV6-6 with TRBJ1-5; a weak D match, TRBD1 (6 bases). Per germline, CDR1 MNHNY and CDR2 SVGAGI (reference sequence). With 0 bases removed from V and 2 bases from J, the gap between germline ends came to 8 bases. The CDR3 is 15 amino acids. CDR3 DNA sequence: TGTGCCAGCAGTTACTCGACAGGCGGCAATCAGCCCCAGCATTTT. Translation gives CASSYSTGGNQPQHF.

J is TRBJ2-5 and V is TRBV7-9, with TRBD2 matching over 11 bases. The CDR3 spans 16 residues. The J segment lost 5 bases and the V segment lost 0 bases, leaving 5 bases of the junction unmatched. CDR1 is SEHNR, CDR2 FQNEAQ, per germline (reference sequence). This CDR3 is CASSLAPSGGMETQYF. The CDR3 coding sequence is TGTGCCAGCAGCTTAGCCCCTAGCGGGGGGATGGAGACCCAGTACTTC.

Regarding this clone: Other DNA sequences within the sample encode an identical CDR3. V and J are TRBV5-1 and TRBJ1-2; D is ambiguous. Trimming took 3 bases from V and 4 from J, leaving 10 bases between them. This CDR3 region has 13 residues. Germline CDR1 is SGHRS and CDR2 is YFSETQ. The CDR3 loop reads CASSSDGAYGYTF. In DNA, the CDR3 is TGCGCCAGCAGCTCGGACGGCGCCTATGGCTACACCTTC. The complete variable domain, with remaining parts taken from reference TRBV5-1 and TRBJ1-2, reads KAGVTQTPRYLIKTRGQQVTLSCSPISGHRSVSWYQQTPGQGLQFLFEYFSETQRNKGNFPGRFSGRQFSNSRSEMNVSTLELGDSALYLCASSSDGAYGYTFGSGTRLTVV.

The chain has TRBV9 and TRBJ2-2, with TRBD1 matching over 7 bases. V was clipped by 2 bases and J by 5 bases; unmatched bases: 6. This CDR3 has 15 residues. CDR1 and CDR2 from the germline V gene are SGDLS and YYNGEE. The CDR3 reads CASSVSTGETGELFF. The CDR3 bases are TGTGCCAGCAGCGTGTCTACAGGGGAAACCGGGGAGCTGTTTTTT.